The 28 T cell receptor beta chains in this list originate from one sample, sequenced in a study of response to subunit inactivated influenza vaccine. TCRdb used MiXCR to reprocess the RT-PCR reads, holding one entry per CDR3 protein. Of 600,000 to 850,000 distinct CDR3 sequences in the sample, 12% to 15% were seen once. This material consisted of PBMCs from blood, taken 14 to 15 days before vaccination. These receptors were taken from a man between 50 and 59 years old who received an inactivated influenza vaccine.

As concerns this clonotype: Germline and junction disagree at one end, which may indicate a read error. The rearrangement uses TRBV5-1 and TRBJ2-7; possible D gene TRBD2, 6 bases. Germline assignment: CDR1 SGHRS and CDR2 YFSETQ. The CDR3 is 13 amino acids. CDR3 sequence: CASSLAFASAQSF. CDR3 nucleotide sequence: TGCGCCAGCAGCTTGGCCTTCGCTAGCGCTCAAAGCTTC.

In its sample, this clonotype was seen many times. CDR3 bases: TGCGCCAGCAGCTCAGGGACAGGGAGAGAAACCCAGTACTTC. Encoded protein: CASSSGTGRETQYF. This chain joins TRBV5-1 and TRBJ2-5; 9 positions match TRBD1. CDR1 and CDR2 (germline): SGHRS, YFSETQ. The CDR3 sequence is 14 residues long. V lost 3 bases to trimming and J lost 8 bases; unmatched junction nucleotides: 8.

V usage is TRBV27 and J usage is TRBJ2-7; perhaps D is TRBD1 or TRBD2 (5 bases each). Germline V gives CDR1 MNHEY, CDR2 SMNVEV (reference sequence). Trimming removed 3 bases from V and 4 bases from J, with 13 bases in between. The length of the CDR3 is 14 residues. The CDR3 bases are TGTGCCAGCAGTTTTTGGGGGAGCCGGTACGAGCAGTACTTC. It yields the protein CASSFWGSRYEQYF.

The rearrangement joins TRBV4-2 to TRBJ2-7; D might be TRBD1 (6 bases). V dropped 1 base and J dropped 7 bases, with 17 bases sitting between them. The CDR3 runs 15 residues. The germline CDR1 and CDR2 sequences are LGHNA and YNFKEQ. This CDR3 reads CASSQGGLKSGEQYF. The CDR3 DNA reads as TGTGCCAGCAGCCAAGGGGGGCTGAAGTCAGGGGAGCAGTACTTC.

This clonotype was seen a few times. The CDR3 reads CSVTPPETQYF. The DNA of the CDR3 is TGCAGCGTTACCCCACCGGAGACCCAGTACTTC. The chain has TRBV29-1 and TRBJ2-5; D unresolved. Germline CDR1 and CDR2: SQVTM and ANQGSEA. The CDR3 has 11 residues. The V and J ends lost 5 bases and 5 bases respectively, with 9 bases between them. The variable domain in full, completed from reference TRBV29-1 and TRBJ2-5, reads SAVISQKPSRDICQRGTSLTIQCQVDSQVTMMFWYRQQPGQSLTLIATANQGSEATYESGFVIDKFPISRPNLTFSTLTVSNMSPEDSSIYLCSVTPPETQYFGPGTRLLVL.

This clonotype was recorded a few times. This chain joins TRBV9 and TRBJ2-1, with TRBD2 as a possible D gene (6 bases). The CDR3 is made up of 17 amino acids. Looked up from germline, CDR1 is SGDLS and CDR2 is YYNGEE. The V gene lost 0 bases and the J gene lost 10 bases, with 23 bases spanning the gap. CDR3 bases: TGTGCCAGCAGCGTAGACCCGGACGGGCAGGGAGGAGGGGAGCAGTTCTTC. Its translation: CASSVDPDGQGGGEQFF.

The CDR3 protein is CASSQKTSSYNEQFF. CDR3 sequence (DNA): TGTGCCAGCAGCCAAAAAACTAGCTCCTACAATGAGCAGTTCTTC. The genes are TRBV27 and TRBJ2-1; the D gene is possibly TRBD2 (5 bases). The CDR3 consists of 15 residues. V dropped 6 bases and J dropped 0 bases, with 12 bases sitting between them. Germline V CDR1 and CDR2: MNHEY, SMNVEV (reference sequence).

This clonotype has ten or more counts. The chain uses TRBV12-3 or TRBV12-4 and TRBJ1-6; no reliable D call. The V end was cut by 6 bases, the J end by 7 bases, with 10 bases between. The CDR3 has 13 amino acids. The CDR3 coding sequence is TGTGCCAGCAGCCCCGAATGGAATTCACCCCTCCACTTT. Encoded protein: CASSPEWNSPLHF.

In its sample, this clonotype was seen a few times. The chain combines TRBV5-1 with TRBJ1-2; D uncertain. This CDR3 has 16 residues. The germline gives CDR1 SGHRS, CDR2 YFSETQ. V was trimmed by 4 bases and J by 0 bases, leaving 16 bases between them. The CDR3 is CASSPAGNPANYGYTF. The DNA of the CDR3 is TGCGCCAGCAGCCCGGCGGGAAATCCAGCTAACTATGGCTACACCTTC.

This clonotype came up a few times. The chain combines TRBV29-1 with TRBJ2-7; maybe TRBD1 (6 bases). The CDR3 sequence is 13 residues long. Germline-derived CDR1 and CDR2 are SQVTM and ANQGSEA. V lost 7 bases and J 2 bases, leaving 15 bases between the germline ends. CDR3 in DNA: TGCAGCGCACTCGTCGGACAGACCTACGAGCAGTACTTC. Translation gives CSALVGQTYEQYF.

This clonotype was observed once. The chain carries TRBV4-3 and TRBJ2-5, with D possibly TRBD2 on 5 matching bases. From germline, CDR1 is LGHNA and CDR2 YSLEER. The CDR3 runs 17 residues. Trimming left V 0 bases short and J 5 bases short, with 19 bases between. This chain's CDR3 is CASSQDSGIRVEETQYF. CDR3 coding DNA: TGCGCCAGCAGCCAAGATTCGGGGATTCGCGTTGAGGAGACCCAGTACTTC.

V usage is TRBV4-3 and J usage is TRBJ2-7; tentative D call: TRBD1 (5 bases). The germline gives CDR1 LGHNA, CDR2 YSLEER. Deletions cut 0 bases from V and 2 bases from J, with 11 bases between. CDR3 length equals 15 residues. The CDR3 DNA is TGCGCCAGCAGCCAAGATAGGGCAGGGACCTACGAGCAGTACTTC. It codes for CASSQDRAGTYEQYF.

This clonotype appeared a few times. This chain connects TRBV5-6 to TRBJ2-3; D unclear. Germline loops: CDR1 SGHDT, CDR2 YYEEEE. CDR3 length: 14 amino acids. The germline V and J ends were trimmed by 1 base and 4 bases, with 10 bases remaining between them. The CDR3 sequence: CASSLFYGSDTQYF. Here the CDR3 DNA reads TGTGCCAGCAGCTTGTTTTATGGGTCAGATACGCAGTATTTT. Full variable domain (rest looked up from reference TRBV5-6 and TRBJ2-3): DAGVTQSPTHLIKTRGQQVTLRCSPKSGHDTVSWYQQALGQGPQFIFQYYEEEERQRGNFPDRFSGHQFPNYSSELNVNALLLGDSALYLCASSLFYGSDTQYFGPGTRLTVL.

This clonotype was seen a few times. The chain uses TRBV7-2 and TRBJ2-3; 12 nucleotides match TRBD2. The junction had 10 bases not matched to a gene; V was cut back by 5 bases and J by 4 bases. The CDR3 is 17 residues long. The germline V gene encodes CDR1 SGHTA and CDR2 FQGNSA. CDR3 in amino acids: CASSQLAGGPSPDTQYF. CDR3 bases: TGTGCCAGCAGCCAACTAGCGGGGGGTCCATCCCCAGATACGCAGTATTTT.

This clonotype was seen many times. This rearrangement joins TRBV12-3 or TRBV12-4 to TRBJ2-1, with TRBD2 matching over 10 bases. The trim removed 3 bases at V and 1 base at J, leaving 6 bases unmatched. This CDR3 has 17 residues. CDR3 sequence (DNA): TGTGCCAGCAGTTTTCTACTAGCGGGAAGGTCCTACAATGAGCAGTTCTTC. Translation: CASSFLLAGRSYNEQFF.

This clonotype was observed many times. The chain combines TRBV28 with TRBJ2-7; the match to TRBD2 covers 8 bases. The V and J ends lost 7 bases and 4 bases, in that order; junction bases with no gene match: 9. CDR1 is MDHEN, CDR2 SYDVKM, per germline. The CDR3 contains 14 residues. The CDR3 DNA is TGTGCCAGCACCGTAGCGGGGCTAGAATACGAGCAGTACTTC. Its protein product is CASTVAGLEYEQYF.

This clonotype was seen more than once but under ten times. The genes are TRBV2 and TRBJ2-2; TRBD2 matches at 10 bases. There are 14 residues in the CDR3. The J segment lost 7 bases and the V segment lost 6 bases, leaving 5 bases of the junction unmatched. Per germline, CDR1 SNHLY and CDR2 FYNNEI. This CDR3 is CASSNGLAVGELFF. In DNA form, the CDR3 reads TGTGCCAGCAGCAATGGACTAGCGGTCGGGGAGCTGTTTTTT.

In its sample, this clonotype was seen a few times. The chain recombines TRBV20-1 with TRBJ2-5; 12 nucleotides match TRBD2. Trimming removed 1 base from V and 0 bases from J; junction bases left unmatched: 0. There are 15 residues in the CDR3. Germline loops: CDR1 DFQATT, CDR2 SNEGSKA (reference sequence). The CDR3, as DNA: TGCAGTGCTAGAGGGACTAGCGGGGACCAAGAGACCCAGTACTTC. It encodes CSARGTSGDQETQYF.

In its sample, this clonotype was seen a few times. V usage is TRBV29-1 and J usage is TRBJ1-4, with D possibly matching TRBD1 (5 bases). V was trimmed by 4 bases and J by 6 bases, leaving 12 bases between them. Germline CDR1 is SQVTM and CDR2 is ANQGSEA. CDR3 length: 13 residues. CDR3 in DNA: TGCAGCGTTGGGGGGGGGAGCGATGAAAAACTGTTTTTT. It is translated as CSVGGGSDEKLFF.

The chain uses TRBV5-1 and TRBJ1-2; D not certain. CDR3 length: 14 amino acids. V was cut by 4 bases and J by 5 bases, with 15 bases left in between. Germline CDR1 reads SGHRS; CDR2 reads YFSETQ. The CDR3 protein is CASSIETRKYGYTF. The CDR3 nucleotides are TGCGCCAGCAGCATAGAGACACGGAAATATGGCTACACCTTC.

The chain couples TRBV6-2 or TRBV6-3 to TRBJ1-6; perhaps TRBD1 as D (6 bases). V gave up 6 bases and J gave up 2 bases, with 14 bases separating them. CDR3 size: 16 residues. Germline V CDR1 and CDR2: MNHEY, SVGEGT. This chain's CDR3 is CASRNEGQPYNSPLHF. DNA for the CDR3: TGTGCCAGCAGAAACGAAGGACAGCCCTATAATTCACCCCTCCACTTT.

This clonotype was seen more than once but under ten times. V usage is TRBV5-1 and J usage is TRBJ2-7, with a tentative D call TRBD1 (6 bases). V was shortened by 1 base and J by 2 bases, with 13 bases between the two germline ends. The germline V gene encodes CDR1 SGHRS and CDR2 YFSETQ. The CDR3 totals 15 residues. The CDR3 reads CASSLTTGGTYEQYF. The CDR3 region has the DNA TGCGCCAGCAGCTTGACGACAGGAGGAACCTACGAGCAGTACTTC.

At least ten counts were recorded for this clonotype. The chain links TRBV7-2 to TRBJ2-7; D is unclear. V was clipped by 2 bases and J by 5 bases, with 10 bases between them. This CDR3 is 13 amino acids long. Per the germline V gene, CDR1 is SGHTA and CDR2 is FQGNSA. The CDR3 loop is CASSLNSGDEQYF. CDR3 DNA sequence: TGTGCCAGCAGCTTAAACTCAGGAGACGAGCAGTACTTC.

The CDR3 nucleotides read TGTGCCAGCAGACAACCAGCCCAGTACGAGCAGTACTTC. Translating gives CASRQPAQYEQYF. This chain uses TRBV6-2 or TRBV6-3 with TRBJ2-7; D unclear. The CDR3 loop spans 13 amino acids. The V and J ends lost 6 bases and 4 bases respectively, with 13 bases between them. CDR1 is MNHEY, CDR2 SVGEGT, per germline.

The V and J genes are TRBV6-2 or TRBV6-3 and TRBJ1-1; D ambiguous. CDR3 length: 13 residues. V shed 9 bases and J shed 3 bases, with 14 bases lying between them. From germline, CDR1 is MNHEY and CDR2 SVGEGT. CDR3 sequence: CASNGDTDTEAFF. The CDR3 nucleotides read TGTGCCAGTAACGGAGACACCGACACTGAAGCTTTCTTT.

The chain links TRBV7-9 to TRBJ2-3; D ambiguous. CDR3 length equals 15 residues. Trimming removed 1 base from V and 2 bases from J, with 10 bases in between. CDR1 is SEHNR, CDR2 FQNEAQ, per germline (reference sequence). CDR3 DNA sequence: TGTGCCAGCAGCTTAGGACGACATCCCACAGATACGCAGTATTTT. This gives the protein CASSLGRHPTDTQYF.

The sample holds a few counts of this clonotype. V gene TRBV20-1 combines with J gene TRBJ2-2; D perhaps matches TRBD2 (6 bases). The CDR3 is made up of 13 amino acids. Germline loops: CDR1 DFQATT, CDR2 SNEGSKA (reference sequence). Trimming cost V 4 bases and J 6 bases, with 12 bases left between them. The CDR3 loop reads CSANWRGAGELFF. DNA for the CDR3: TGCAGTGCTAATTGGCGGGGTGCCGGGGAGCTGTTTTTT.

The gene calls are TRBV24-1 and TRBJ2-1, with 9 nucleotides matching TRBD1. The CDR3 extends over 15 amino acids. V was clipped by 5 bases and J by 4 bases; unmatched bases: 5. Germline CDR1 KGHDR, CDR2 SFDVKD. CDR3: CATSGAGQGYNEQFF. CDR3 in DNA: TGTGCCACCAGTGGAGCCGGACAGGGGTACAATGAGCAGTTCTTC.